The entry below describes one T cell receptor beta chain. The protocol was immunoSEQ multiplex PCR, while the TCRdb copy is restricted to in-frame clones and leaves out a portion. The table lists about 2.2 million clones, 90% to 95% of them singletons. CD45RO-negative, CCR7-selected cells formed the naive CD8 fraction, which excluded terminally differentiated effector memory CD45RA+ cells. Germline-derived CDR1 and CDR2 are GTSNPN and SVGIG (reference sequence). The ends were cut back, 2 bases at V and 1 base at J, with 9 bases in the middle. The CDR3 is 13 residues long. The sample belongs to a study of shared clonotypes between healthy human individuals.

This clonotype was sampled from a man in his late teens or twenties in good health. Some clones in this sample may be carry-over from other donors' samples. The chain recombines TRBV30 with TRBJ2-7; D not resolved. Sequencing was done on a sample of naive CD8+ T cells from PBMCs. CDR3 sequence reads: CAWSRSSSYEQYF. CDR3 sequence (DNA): TGTGCCTGGAGTCGGTCATCTTCCTACGAGCAGTACTTC.